Listed below are T cell receptor beta chains from one sample, sequenced in a study of blood T cell repertoires in COVID-19. TCRdb's table, derived via immunoSEQ multiplex PCR, lists solely in-frame clones and lacks some. Of approximately 20,000 clones in the sample, roughly 83% are singletons; the top ten hold 48%. The sequencing input was peripheral blood. The receptors were gathered from an older man with acute or convalescent COVID-19. CDR3s include the opening cysteine and the closing phenylalanine or tryptophan. The D gene is left open where the match is weak. The size of a clone is reported for some rows only, either as once, few or many, or as a class for expanded clones.

>.|TRBV18|.|15|TRBJ1-4
CASSPPQGRNEKLFF
TGTGCCAGCTCACCACCGCAGGGAAGAAATGAAAAACTGTTTTTT
>.|TRBV19|.|14|TRBJ1-1
CASTLGQPNTEAFF
TGTGCCAGTACTCTAGGACAGCCGAACACTGAAGCTTTCTTT
>.|TRBV3-1/TRBV3-2|TRBD2|14|TRBJ2-1
CASSPSGSLTEQFF
TGTGCCAGCAGTCCTAGCGGGAGCCTAACTGAGCAGTTCTTC
>once|TRBV10-3|.|14|TRBJ1-6
CAISARTRDSPLHF
TGTGCCATCAGTGCGAGAACTAGGGATTCACCCCTCCACTTT
>.|TRBV5-1|TRBD2|13|TRBJ2-7
CASSFEPGGEQYF
TGCGCCAGCAGCTTTGAACCGGGGGGCGAGCAGTACTTC
>.|TRBV6-5|.|16|TRBJ1-1
CASSYSGRVADTEAFF
TGTGCCAGCAGTTACTCCGGCAGGGTGGCGGACACTGAAGCTTTCTTT
>few|TRBV24-1|TRBD1|15|TRBJ2-1
CATSDLGQGDNEQFF
TGTGCCACCAGTGATTTGGGACAGGGTGATAATGAGCAGTTCTTC
>.|TRBV28|.|13|TRBJ1-4
CASSLEVNEKLFF
TGTGCCAGCAGTTTGGAGGTTAATGAAAAACTGTTTTTT
>.|TRBV19|.|14|TRBJ1-5
CASSIWGELEPQHF
TGTGCCAGTAGTATTTGGGGGGAGCTGGAGCCCCAGCATTTT
>.|TRBV28|TRBD1|15|TRBJ1-6
CASLQGGRLLSPLHF
TGTGCCAGCCTTCAGGGGGGTCGACTTCTCTCACCCCTCCACTTT
>.|TRBV9|TRBD2|16|TRBJ2-7
CASSVGAGGGSYEQYF
TGTGCCAGCAGCGTTGGAGCGGGAGGGGGCTCCTACGAGCAGTACTTC
>.|TRBV3-1/TRBV3-2|.|15|TRBJ1-2
CASSYLGQGNYGYTF
TGTGCCAGCAGCTACTTGGGGCAGGGAAACTATGGCTACACCTTC
>.|TRBV9|TRBD2|15|TRBJ2-3
CASSPLAGQTDTQYF
TGTGCCAGCAGCCCCCTAGCGGGGCAGACAGATACGCAGTATTTT
>.|TRBV30|TRBD1|14|TRBJ2-5
CAWSKDRGRETQYF
TGTGCCTGGAGTAAGGACAGGGGGCGAGAGACCCAGTACTTC
>.|TRBV9|.|14|TRBJ2-2
CASSGEGNTGELFF
TGTGCCAGCAGCGGTGAGGGTAACACCGGGGAGCTGTTTTTT
>.|TRBV19|.|15|TRBJ1-1
CASSIDFRARAESLF
TGTGCCAGTAGTATAGATTTCCGTGCCAGGGCCGAAAGTCTCTTT
>few|TRBV27|TRBD1|15|TRBJ1-4
CASSQDRGRREKLFF
TGTGCCAGCAGCCAAGACAGGGGGCGGCGTGAAAAACTGTTTTTT
>.|TRBV20-1|TRBD1|14|TRBJ1-1
CSASLRQGATEAFF
TGCAGTGCTAGTTTGAGACAGGGGGCGACTGAAGCTTTCTTT
>.|TRBV6-1|TRBD1|15|TRBJ1-1
CASSFHRDRGTEAFF
TGTGCCAGCAGTTTTCACCGGGACAGAGGAACTGAAGCTTTCTTT
>.|TRBV5-6|TRBD1|17|TRBJ1-1
CASNQVAGGTANTEAFF
TGTGCCAGCAACCAGGTAGCCGGAGGGACAGCCAACACTGAAGCTTTCTTT
>.|TRBV10-1|TRBD1|17|TRBJ2-7
CASSESSPGQGVPEQYF
TGCGCCAGCAGTGAGTCGAGCCCGGGACAGGGGGTACCGGAGCAGTACTTC
>.|TRBV30|.|13|TRBJ1-2
CAWSFPSGYGYTF
TGTGCCTGGAGTTTTCCCTCGGGCTATGGCTACACCTTC
>.|TRBV19|TRBD2|15|TRBJ2-1
CASSITSGGHNEQFF
TGTGCCAGTAGTATTACTAGCGGGGGGCACAATGAGCAGTTCTTC
>.|TRBV18|TRBD2|16|TRBJ2-2
CASSPLTSEVTGELFF
TGTGCCAGCTCACCTCTGACTAGCGAGGTCACCGGGGAGCTGTTTTTT
>.|TRBV7-9|.|14|TRBJ2-5
CASSLGGSAETQYF
TGTGCCAGCAGCTTAGGGGGCTCGGCGGAGACCCAGTACTTC
>.|TRBV5-4|.|14|TRBJ1-4
CASSPDSANEKLFF
TGTGCCAGCAGCCCGGACAGTGCTAATGAAAAACTGTTTTTT
>few|TRBV7-9|.|13|TRBJ1-2
CASSFHGSYGYTF
TGTGCCAGCAGCTTCCACGGGTCCTACGGCTACACCTTC
>.|TRBV19|.|15|TRBJ2-1
CASSTRLSLKNEQFF
TGTGCCAGTAGTACCAGACTGTCACTTAAGAATGAGCAGTTCTTC
>.|TRBV5-6|.|15|TRBJ1-5
CASSLRAGIGQPQHF
TGTGCCAGCAGCTTGAGAGCAGGGATCGGTCAGCCCCAGCATTTT
>.|TRBV28|TRBD2|15|TRBJ2-1
CASRTGTSGTNEQFF
TGTGCCAGCCGAACTGGGACTAGCGGGACCAATGAGCAGTTCTTC
>.|TRBV29-1|.|12|TRBJ2-7
CSVVADTYEQYF
TGCAGCGTTGTCGCGGATACCTACGAGCAGTACTTC
>few|TRBV7-2|.|13|TRBJ2-7
CASSSGQPYEQYF
TGTGCCAGCAGCTCCGGACAACCATACGAGCAGTACTTC
>.|TRBV6-5|.|15|TRBJ1-4
CASSYSNRGDEKLFF
TGTGCCAGCAGTTACTCGAACCGCGGAGATGAAAAACTGTTTTTT
>few|TRBV11-2|.|15|TRBJ1-3
CASSLSGGSGNTIYF
TGTGCCAGCAGCCTATCTGGAGGATCAGGAAACACCATATATTTT
>.|TRBV28|.|16|TRBJ1-6
CASSLIQGGSNSPLHF
TGTGCCAGCAGTTTAATTCAGGGAGGTTCCAATTCACCCCTCCACTTT
>.|TRBV7-8|.|14|TRBJ1-1
CASSLGDTNTEAFF
TGTGCCAGCAGCTTAGGGGACACTAACACTGAAGCTTTCTTT
>.|TRBV10-2|TRBD1|13|TRBJ1-2
CASSLTGSDGYTF
TGCGCCAGCAGTTTGACAGGGTCAGATGGCTACACCTTC
>.|TRBV4-2|TRBD1|13|TRBJ2-1
CAISTGDSNEQFF
TGTGCCATCTCGACAGGGGACTCCAATGAGCAGTTCTTC
>.|TRBV7-3|TRBD2|17|TRBJ2-2
CASSSGLSSGNTGELFF
TGTGCCAGCAGCTCCGGGCTGTCTAGCGGTAACACCGGGGAGCTGTTTTTT
>.|TRBV30|TRBD2|17|TRBJ2-5
CAWSTQTGLAGQETQYF
TGTGCCTGGAGTACCCAAACGGGACTAGCTGGTCAAGAGACCCAGTACTTC
>.|TRBV18|.|15|TRBJ1-2
CASSTSTDMDYGYTF
TGTGCCAGCTCAACCTCCACAGACATGGACTATGGCTACACCTTC
>.|TRBV28|.|16|TRBJ1-1
CASSLWGKGWGTEAFF
TGTGCCAGCAGTTTATGGGGTAAGGGGTGGGGCACTGAAGCTTTCTTT
>.|TRBV12-3/TRBV12-4|TRBD1|13|TRBJ1-4
CASSRDRGEKLFF
TGTGCCAGCAGCCGGGACAGGGGTGAAAAACTGTTTTTT
>few|TRBV9|.|15|TRBJ1-2
CASSPQGGTGYGYTF
TGTGCCAGCAGCCCCCAAGGAGGTACCGGCTATGGCTACACCTTC
>once|TRBV30|.|14|TRBJ2-1
CAWTVQLGRNEQFF
TGTGCCTGGACTGTACAATTGGGGCGCAATGAGCAGTTCTTC
>few|TRBV19|.|11|TRBJ2-1
CASSKTNEQFF
TGTGCCAGTAGTAAGACTAATGAGCAGTTCTTC
>.|TRBV4-2|TRBD1|14|TRBJ1-4
CASSQPGQDEKLFF
TGTGCCAGCAGCCAACCCGGACAGGATGAAAAACTGTTTTTT
>.|TRBV29-1|TRBD2|14|TRBJ2-1
CSVDRAGVANEQFF
TGCAGCGTTGATCGGGCGGGAGTGGCCAATGAGCAGTTCTTC
>.|TRBV11-3|.|16|TRBJ2-2
CASSLDHQGYGGELFF
TGTGCCAGCAGCTTAGATCACCAGGGGTATGGCGGGGAGCTGTTTTTT
>.|TRBV6-2/TRBV6-3|TRBD1|12|TRBJ1-2
CASSDRAYGYTF
TGTGCCAGCAGTGACAGGGCCTATGGCTACACCTTC
>.|TRBV2|.|10|TRBJ1-5
CATKGSGLHF
TGTGCCACCAAGGGTAGCGGGCTACATTTT
>.|TRBV7-9|.|13|TRBJ1-1
CASRTGDNTEAFF
TGTGCCAGCAGGACGGGAGATAACACTGAAGCTTTCTTT
>.|TRBV9|TRBD2|16|TRBJ2-1
CASSLMTSGGSNEQFF
TGTGCCAGCAGCCTTATGACTAGCGGTGGTTCCAATGAGCAGTTCTTC
>.|TRBV3-1/TRBV3-2|TRBD1|14|TRBJ1-1
CASSLGTVKTEAFF
TGTGCCAGCAGCCTAGGGACAGTTAAAACTGAAGCTTTCTTT
>.|TRBV19|TRBD1|13|TRBJ1-1
CASSRDRGPGAFF
TGTGCCTCCTCCCGGGACAGGGGGCCCGGGGCTTTCTTT